The rows below give T cell receptor beta chains drawn from one sample of a study of regulatory T cells in long-lasting Graves disease. In TCRdb, the multiplex PCR reads were re-called with MiXCR into one record per CDR3 protein. The sample holds hundreds of thousands of distinct CDR3 sequences, around 15% seen once. These sequences were also reported in another study, on T cells in Graves' hyperthyroidism and ophthalmopathy.

The input for sequencing was peripheral blood mononuclear cells (PBMCs), taken at new diagnosis, from a patient treated with antithyroid drugs. These receptors were taken from a man aged 18 to 30 with Graves disease. CDR3s include the opening cysteine and the closing phenylalanine or tryptophan. Each record gives: D gene, CDR3 length, clone size, J gene, V gene, CDR3 protein, CDR3 DNA. The D gene is left open where the match is weak. Size values are once, few and many counts, or a class for expanded clones, and some rows have none.

D gene: -
CDR3 length: 14
clone size: few
J gene: TRBJ1-6
V gene: TRBV3-1
CDR3 protein: CASSRSPKNSPLHF
CDR3 DNA: TGTGCCAGCAGCCGCAGCCCCAAAAATTCACCCCTCCACTTT

D gene: -
CDR3 length: 13
clone size: -
J gene: TRBJ2-7
V gene: TRBV29-1
CDR3 protein: CSVRPGQAYEQYF
CDR3 DNA: TGCAGCGTTCGACCGGGACAAGCCTACGAGCAGTACTTC

D gene: -
CDR3 length: 15
clone size: -
J gene: TRBJ2-1
V gene: TRBV12-3/TRBV12-4
CDR3 protein: CASSFLLDISYEQFF
CDR3 DNA: TGTGCCAGCAGTTTCCTCCTTGATATCTCTTATGAGCAGTTCTTC

D gene: TRBD1
CDR3 length: 14
clone size: -
J gene: TRBJ2-7
V gene: TRBV20-1
CDR3 protein: CSARDPGQGDEQYF
CDR3 DNA: TGCAGTGCTAGAGATCCGGGACAGGGCGACGAGCAGTACTTC

D gene: -
CDR3 length: 13
clone size: many
J gene: TRBJ2-7
V gene: TRBV6-1
CDR3 protein: CASGLPGFHEQYF
CDR3 DNA: TGTGCCAGCGGCCTCCCAGGGTTCCACGAGCAGTACTTC

D gene: -
CDR3 length: 16
clone size: -
J gene: TRBJ1-2
V gene: TRBV4-1
CDR3 protein: CASSPRAGQRDDGYTF
CDR3 DNA: TGCGCCAGCAGCCCTCGGGCTGGACAGCGAGATGATGGCTACACCTTC

D gene: -
CDR3 length: 13
clone size: -
J gene: TRBJ2-4
V gene: TRBV2
CDR3 protein: CASGSVSGNIQYF
CDR3 DNA: TGTGCCAGCGGTAGCGTCTCCGGGAACATTCAGTACTTC

D gene: -
CDR3 length: 12
clone size: many
J gene: TRBJ1-5
V gene: TRBV30
CDR3 protein: CAWALSAEPQHF
CDR3 DNA: TGTGCCTGGGCCCTCAGCGCGGAGCCCCAGCATTTT

D gene: -
CDR3 length: 13
clone size: many
J gene: TRBJ1-1
V gene: TRBV29-1
CDR3 protein: CSVERSKGTEAFF
CDR3 DNA: TGCAGCGTTGAGAGGTCGAAGGGCACTGAAGCTTTCTTT

D gene: -
CDR3 length: 13
clone size: few
J gene: TRBJ2-1
V gene: TRBV24-1
CDR3 protein: CATSDDGGNEQFF
CDR3 DNA: TGTGCCACCAGTGACGACGGGGGCAATGAGCAGTTCTTC

D gene: -
CDR3 length: 11
clone size: few
J gene: TRBJ2-5
V gene: TRBV29-1
CDR3 protein: CSVLFSETQYF
CDR3 DNA: TGCAGCGTTTTGTTTTCGGAGACCCAGTACTTC

D gene: TRBD1
CDR3 length: 14
clone size: -
J gene: TRBJ1-1
V gene: TRBV7-8
CDR3 protein: CASRPSGGVIEAFF
CDR3 DNA: TGTGCCAGCAGACCTTCAGGGGGCGTGATTGAAGCTTTCTTT

D gene: TRBD1
CDR3 length: 15
clone size: many
J gene: TRBJ1-2
V gene: TRBV7-8
CDR3 protein: CASRPTGIGSYGYTF
CDR3 DNA: TGTGCCAGCAGACCGACAGGGATCGGGAGTTATGGCTACACCTTC

D gene: -
CDR3 length: 15
clone size: -
J gene: TRBJ2-1
V gene: TRBV4-3
CDR3 protein: CASSQEPSVGNEQFF
CDR3 DNA: TGCGCCAGCAGCCAAGAGCCTAGCGTAGGGAATGAGCAGTTCTTC

D gene: TRBD1
CDR3 length: 14
clone size: many
J gene: TRBJ1-4
V gene: TRBV30
CDR3 protein: CACSRGQQGEKLFF
CDR3 DNA: TGTGCCTGTTCCAGGGGACAGCAGGGAGAAAAACTGTTTTTT

D gene: -
CDR3 length: 16
clone size: -
J gene: TRBJ2-6
V gene: TRBV27
CDR3 protein: CASSFVGGSGANVLTF
CDR3 DNA: TGTGCCAGCAGTTTTGTTGGGGGATCTGGGGCCAACGTCCTGACTTTC

D gene: TRBD2
CDR3 length: 15
clone size: few
J gene: TRBJ2-1
V gene: TRBV10-3
CDR3 protein: CAINLAGGPGNEQFF
CDR3 DNA: TGTGCCATCAACTTAGCGGGAGGGCCTGGCAATGAGCAGTTCTTC

D gene: -
CDR3 length: 13
clone size: many
J gene: TRBJ2-3
V gene: TRBV5-1
CDR3 protein: CATGDGLRDTQYF
CDR3 DNA: TGCGCCACCGGGGACGGATTAAGAGATACGCAGTATTTT

D gene: TRBD1
CDR3 length: 14
clone size: few
J gene: TRBJ1-2
V gene: TRBV19
CDR3 protein: CASSKGQGVYGYTF
CDR3 DNA: TGTGCCAGTAGTAAGGGACAGGGAGTCTATGGCTACACCTTC

D gene: -
CDR3 length: 13
clone size: many
J gene: TRBJ1-1
V gene: TRBV12-3/TRBV12-4
CDR3 protein: CASSFSWDTEAFF
CDR3 DNA: TGTGCCAGCAGTTTTAGCTGGGACACTGAAGCTTTCTTT

D gene: TRBD2
CDR3 length: 16
clone size: many
J gene: TRBJ2-1
V gene: TRBV3-1
CDR3 protein: CASRASSGSVGNEQFF
CDR3 DNA: TGTGCCAGCAGAGCCTCTAGCGGGAGTGTCGGCAATGAGCAGTTCTTC

D gene: TRBD2
CDR3 length: 16
clone size: many
J gene: TRBJ2-3
V gene: TRBV20-1
CDR3 protein: CSARPSGRFGTDTQYF
CDR3 DNA: TGCAGTGCCCGTCCTAGCGGGAGATTTGGCACAGATACGCAGTATTTT

D gene: -
CDR3 length: 12
clone size: few
J gene: TRBJ2-5
V gene: TRBV6-1
CDR3 protein: CASKRYQETQYF
CDR3 DNA: TGTGCCAGCAAACGCTACCAAGAGACCCAGTACTTC

D gene: TRBD2
CDR3 length: 14
clone size: many
J gene: TRBJ2-7
V gene: TRBV13
CDR3 protein: CASTNLAGGYEQYF
CDR3 DNA: TGTGCCAGCACCAACCTAGCGGGAGGCTACGAGCAGTACTTC

D gene: -
CDR3 length: 14
clone size: -
J gene: TRBJ2-1
V gene: TRBV4-1
CDR3 protein: CASSPGGSRDEQFF
CDR3 DNA: TGCGCCAGCAGCCCAGGAGGGTCCAGGGATGAGCAGTTCTTC

D gene: -
CDR3 length: 15
clone size: many
J gene: TRBJ2-7
V gene: TRBV7-6
CDR3 protein: CASSLVPGEENEQYF
CDR3 DNA: TGTGCCAGCAGCTTAGTGCCAGGGGAAGAAAACGAGCAGTACTTC

D gene: -
CDR3 length: 13
clone size: -
J gene: TRBJ1-1
V gene: TRBV20-1
CDR3 protein: CSASEGGYTEAFF
CDR3 DNA: TGCAGTGCTAGTGAGGGGGGTTACACTGAAGCTTTCTTT

D gene: -
CDR3 length: 15
clone size: -
J gene: TRBJ2-6
V gene: TRBV20-1
CDR3 protein: CSARGSGPGANVLTF
CDR3 DNA: TGCAGTGCTAGGGGATCGGGGCCCGGGGCCAACGTCCTGACTTTC

D gene: -
CDR3 length: 15
clone size: -
J gene: TRBJ2-7
V gene: TRBV5-5
CDR3 protein: CASSPGGFSSYEQYF
CDR3 DNA: TGTGCCAGCAGCCCAGGGGGGTTTAGCTCCTACGAGCAGTACTTC

D gene: -
CDR3 length: 15
clone size: -
J gene: TRBJ2-5
V gene: TRBV4-2
CDR3 protein: CASSLISGERETQYF
CDR3 DNA: TGTGCCAGCAGCCTTATTTCAGGAGAAAGGGAGACCCAGTACTTC

D gene: -
CDR3 length: 14
clone size: many
J gene: TRBJ2-7
V gene: TRBV6-2/TRBV6-3
CDR3 protein: CASSYAVSSYEQYF
CDR3 DNA: TGTGCCAGCAGTTACGCGGTAAGCTCCTACGAGCAGTACTTC

D gene: -
CDR3 length: 12
clone size: -
J gene: TRBJ2-7
V gene: TRBV29-1
CDR3 protein: CSVRDGHYEQYF
CDR3 DNA: TGCAGCGTCCGGGACGGGCACTACGAGCAGTACTTC

D gene: -
CDR3 length: 13
clone size: -
J gene: TRBJ1-1
V gene: TRBV10-3
CDR3 protein: CAIGSGIVTEAFF
CDR3 DNA: TGTGCCATCGGGTCGGGAATCGTCACTGAAGCTTTCTTT

D gene: TRBD2
CDR3 length: 16
clone size: many
J gene: TRBJ2-1
V gene: TRBV11-2
CDR3 protein: CASSPLGGREVREQFF
CDR3 DNA: TGTGCCAGCAGCCCCCTAGGCGGGAGAGAGGTTAGGGAGCAGTTCTTC

D gene: TRBD2
CDR3 length: 19
clone size: few
J gene: TRBJ2-1
V gene: TRBV6-2/TRBV6-3
CDR3 protein: CASSPRTSGRGGRSNEQFF
CDR3 DNA: TGTGCCAGCAGTCCTAGGACTAGCGGGAGAGGAGGAAGATCCAATGAGCAGTTCTTC

D gene: TRBD2
CDR3 length: 18
clone size: few
J gene: TRBJ2-2
V gene: TRBV9
CDR3 protein: CASSVVSGRPTGTGELFF
CDR3 DNA: TGTGCCAGCAGCGTAGTTAGCGGGAGGCCCACGGGGACCGGGGAGCTGTTTTTT

D gene: -
CDR3 length: 15
clone size: -
J gene: TRBJ1-6
V gene: TRBV10-3
CDR3 protein: CAISDDREGRSPLHF
CDR3 DNA: TGTGCCATCAGTGACGACCGCGAGGGTCGTTCACCCCTCCACTTT

D gene: TRBD2
CDR3 length: 15
clone size: many
J gene: TRBJ2-7
V gene: TRBV20-1
CDR3 protein: CSAREPGLVSYEQYF
CDR3 DNA: TGCAGTGCTAGAGAACCGGGACTAGTGTCCTACGAGCAGTACTTC

D gene: TRBD2
CDR3 length: 16
clone size: many
J gene: TRBJ2-1
V gene: TRBV27
CDR3 protein: CASSLPPGLARNEQFF
CDR3 DNA: TGTGCCAGCAGTTTACCCCCGGGACTAGCACGCAATGAGCAGTTCTTC

D gene: -
CDR3 length: 13
clone size: many
J gene: TRBJ1-2
V gene: TRBV28
CDR3 protein: CATSLGNSRGYTF
CDR3 DNA: TGTGCCACCTCCCTTGGGAACTCGCGGGGCTACACCTTC

D gene: TRBD2
CDR3 length: 15
clone size: many
J gene: TRBJ2-1
V gene: TRBV9
CDR3 protein: CASSVSGRAVDEQFF
CDR3 DNA: TGTGCCAGCAGCGTTAGCGGGAGGGCCGTGGATGAGCAGTTCTTC

D gene: -
CDR3 length: 15
clone size: -
J gene: TRBJ1-5
V gene: TRBV19
CDR3 protein: CASRTGSLSNQPQHF
CDR3 DNA: TGTGCCAGTCGAACGGGGTCCCTTAGCAATCAGCCCCAGCATTTT

D gene: -
CDR3 length: 12
clone size: few
J gene: TRBJ2-7
V gene: TRBV29-1
CDR3 protein: CSVTGLSYEQYF
CDR3 DNA: TGCAGCGTAACAGGTCTTTCCTACGAGCAGTACTTC

D gene: -
CDR3 length: 15
clone size: -
J gene: TRBJ1-5
V gene: TRBV29-1
CDR3 protein: CSAAGGSASTDTQHF
CDR3 DNA: TGCAGCGCAGCCGGAGGATCCGCTAGCACAGATACGCAGCATTTT

D gene: -
CDR3 length: 15
clone size: few
J gene: TRBJ1-2
V gene: TRBV12-3/TRBV12-4
CDR3 protein: CASSLERFLLSGYTF
CDR3 DNA: TGTGCCAGCAGTTTAGAGAGATTTCTGCTATCGGGCTACACCTTC

D gene: TRBD2
CDR3 length: 14
clone size: few
J gene: TRBJ2-7
V gene: TRBV20-1
CDR3 protein: CSARAAGVAYEQYF
CDR3 DNA: TGCAGTGCTAGAGCAGCGGGAGTTGCCTACGAGCAGTACTTC

D gene: -
CDR3 length: 16
clone size: few
J gene: TRBJ2-7
V gene: TRBV6-2/TRBV6-3
CDR3 protein: CASSYRARAPSYEQYF
CDR3 DNA: TGTGCCAGCAGTTACCGGGCGCGGGCACCCTCCTACGAGCAGTACTTC